This T cell receptor (beta chain) was sequenced during a study of PD-1 blockade in classical Hodgkin lymphoma. This clone was counted between two and nine times. Antigen unknown. Other nucleotide sequences in the sample specify the same CDR3. Every patient was affected by relapse after autologous stem cell transplantation, while exposure to brentuximab vedotin was not uniform. Overall study findings and caveats: The study found that TCR diversity rose significantly by C4D1 in CD4+ but not CD8+ cells. Complete responders' diversity at baseline resembled that of newly diagnosed patients.

Trimming took 2 bases from V and 3 from J, leaving 14 bases between them. The CDR3 has 15 residues. CDR1 LNHDA and CDR2 SQIVND come from the germline V gene (reference sequence). Profiling relied on immunoSEQ multiplex PCR, and the TCRdb table lists in-frame clones only, not all of them. The sample yields roughly 90,000 clones, roughly 81% seen once. This clonotype originated in a human donor with classical Hodgkin lymphoma. V is TRBV19 and J is TRBJ2-7; tentatively, D is TRBD2 (6 bases). The sample in question was peripheral blood mononuclear cells (PBMCs), obtained before the second cycle of nivolumab. The CDR3 sequence is CASSISGLLSYEQYF. Here the CDR3 DNA reads TGTGCCAGTAGTATATCGGGACTGCTGAGCTACGAGCAGTACTTC. Full variable domain (missing parts from reference TRBV19 and TRBJ2-7): DGGITQSPKYLFRKEGQNVTLSCEQNLNHDAMYWYRQDPGQGLRLIYYSQIVNDFQKGDIAEGYSVSREKKESFPLTVTSAQKNPTAFYLCASSISGLLSYEQYFGPGTRLTVT.